Below, one T cell receptor (beta chain) is given with its context. Its specificity is unknown. CD4+ T cells specific for antigen were expanded with viral peptide pools by the ViraFEST assay before sequencing. CD4+ T cells were isolated after less than 12 days of culture. Participants completed two doses of the BNT162b2 or mRNA-1273 vaccine. Sequenced by immunoSEQ multiplex PCR; TCRdb stores in-frame clones only, minus some. This table has more than 35,000 clones, about 80% appearing once. This sample stems from a study of vaccination effects on CD4 cells after COVID-19. Turning to the study itself: Researchers obtained post-vaccine samples at a median of 72 days past the second dose.

Germline CDR1 LNHNV, CDR2 YYDKDF (reference sequence). V shed 3 bases and J shed 4 bases, with 11 bases lying between them. The CDR3 spans 14 residues. Source: CD4+ T cells from PBMCs cultured with HCoV-NL63 spike peptides, taken after COVID-19 vaccination. The chain links TRBV15 to TRBJ2-3; D may be TRBD2 (7 bases). This clonotype originated in a human donor who received a COVID-19 vaccine. Some clones in this sample may be carry-over from other donors' samples. The CDR3 sequence is CATSRGGAADTQYF. The DNA of the CDR3 is TGTGCCACCAGCAGGGGGGGGGCCGCAGATACGCAGTATTTT.